Each of the 16 T cell receptor beta chains below was sequenced from the same sample in a study of cytomegalovirus exposure and HLA in healthy donors. Amplification used 60 Vbeta primers and 13 Jbeta primers. Profiling relied on immunoSEQ multiplex PCR, and the TCRdb table lists in-frame clones only, not all of them. The profile shows under 200,000 clones, around 79% of them singletons. Material for sequencing was PBMCs. The source of these receptors is a woman between 45 and 65 years old in good health and CMV-seronegative.

A few counts support this clone. V and J are TRBV7-3 and TRBJ2-7; tentative D call: TRBD1 (6 bases). CDR3 length: 14 residues. Germline-derived CDR1 and CDR2 are SGHTA and FQGTGA. Trimming shortened V by 2 bases and J by 3 bases, and 11 bases separated the two germline ends. The CDR3 DNA reads TGTGCCAGCAGCTTATGGACAGACGGCTACGAGCAGTACTTC. This codes for CASSLWTDGYEQYF.

The rearrangement joins TRBV28 to TRBJ2-7, with D unclear. Germline V lookup: CDR1 MDHEN, CDR2 SYDVKM. Trimming cost V 8 bases and J 7 bases, with 12 bases left between them. This CDR3 is built from 11 residues. CDR3 sequence reads: CASLNYQEQYF. The CDR3 DNA reads as TGTGCCAGCCTAAATTATCAAGAGCAGTACTTC.

J is TRBJ1-1 and V is TRBV9; TRBD1 agrees at 7 bases. CDR3 length: 13 residues. In germline, CDR1 is SGDLS, CDR2 YYNGEE. The J segment lost 5 bases and the V segment lost 4 bases, leaving 5 bases of the junction unmatched. CDR3 protein: CASSSRGQTEAFF. Written as DNA, the CDR3 is TGTGCCAGCAGCTCAAGGGGGCAAACTGAAGCTTTCTTT.

In the case of this clone: Different DNA sequences within this sample yield the same CDR3. The chain's CDR3 is CASSMGGTEAFF. The DNA for the CDR3 is TGTGCCAGTAGTATGGGGGGGACTGAAGCTTTCTTT. The V call is TRBV19, the J call TRBJ1-1; weak D call: TRBD1 (5 bases). V was shortened by 3 bases and J by 5 bases, with 7 bases between the two germline ends. The CDR3 spans 12 residues. Germline CDR1 and CDR2: LNHDA and SQIVND (reference sequence).

This chain joins TRBV5-4 and TRBJ1-2, with a tentative D call TRBD1 (5 bases). Germline V CDR1 and CDR2: SGHNT, YYREEE (reference sequence). The V gene lost 0 bases and the J gene lost 7 bases, with 19 bases spanning the gap. There are 16 residues in the CDR3. The CDR3 region is CASSLAAKGQFGGYTF. CDR3 in DNA: TGTGCCAGCAGCTTGGCCGCAAAGGGGCAGTTTGGTGGCTACACCTTC.

The V call is TRBV4-3, the J call TRBJ2-7; D might be TRBD1 (5 bases). The CDR3 covers 14 residues. Deletions cut 1 base from V and 3 bases from J, with 10 bases between. The V gene's germline CDR1 is LGHNA and CDR2 YSLEER. The CDR3 coding sequence is TGCGCCAGCAGCCAAGGGATAGGGGACTACGAGCAGTACTTC. Amino acids: CASSQGIGDYEQYF.

The chain joins TRBV28 to TRBJ1-6; D not resolved. The V and J ends lost 4 bases and 6 bases respectively, with 19 bases between them. The germline V gene encodes CDR1 MDHEN and CDR2 SYDVKM. The CDR3 totals 17 residues. CDR3 region: CASSSTQTLAPNSPLHF. CDR3 sequence (DNA): TGTGCCAGCAGTTCAACCCAAACCCTGGCTCCTAATTCACCCCTCCACTTT.

This clone was detected a few times. V is TRBV6-6 and J is TRBJ2-7, with D uncertain. V gave up 2 bases and J gave up 5 bases, with 7 bases separating them. The CDR3 is 12 residues long. Per the germline V gene, CDR1 is MNHNY and CDR2 is SVGAGI (reference sequence). The CDR3 spells CASSYGVNEQYF. Here the CDR3 DNA reads TGTGCCAGCAGTTACGGAGTGAACGAGCAGTACTTC.

V and J are TRBV27 and TRBJ2-7; 8 bases are a match to TRBD1. This CDR3 is built from 17 residues. The germline gives CDR1 MNHEY, CDR2 SMNVEV (reference sequence). V shed 2 bases, J shed 3 bases, and the junction held 12 bases outside the gene matches. CDR3 DNA sequence: TGTGCCAGCAGTTTAGGAGACAGGGGCAAACTGATCTACGAGCAGTACTTC. It translates to CASSLGDRGKLIYEQYF.

The J gene is TRBJ1-1, the V gene TRBV6-4; D unresolved. CDR1 and CDR2 (germline): MRHNA, SNTAGT. Trimming shortened V by 4 bases and J by 2 bases, and 8 bases separated the two germline ends. The CDR3 is made up of 13 amino acids. This chain's CDR3 is CASSVSVNTEAFF. For the CDR3, the DNA is TGTGCCAGCAGTGTATCCGTCAACACTGAAGCTTTCTTT.

J is TRBJ2-3 and V is TRBV4-1; D is ambiguous. Germline CDR1 MGHRA, CDR2 YSYEKL. The CDR3 loop spans 15 amino acids. Trimming removed 4 bases at V and 2 bases at J, with 13 bases between. CDR3 nucleotide sequence: TGCGCCAGCAGCCCCGGTCCCTCCCCCACAGATACGCAGTATTTT. Translation gives CASSPGPSPTDTQYF.

V usage is TRBV7-6 and J usage is TRBJ2-7; TRBD1 is a possible D gene (5 bases). The CDR3 extends over 15 amino acids. Trimming shortened V by 5 bases and J by 3 bases, and 17 bases separated the two germline ends. Germline values: CDR1 SGHVS, CDR2 FNYEAQ. CDR3 residues: CASSPIQGAYYEQYF. The CDR3 coding sequence is TGTGCCAGCAGCCCAATTCAGGGTGCGTACTACGAGCAGTACTTC.

CDR3 in DNA: TGTGCCAGTAGTCGACCTGGCCGGGGAACTGGAAACACCATATATTTT. The encoded protein is CASSRPGRGTGNTIYF. The rearrangement links TRBV19 to TRBJ1-3, with no clear D. The ends were cut back, 5 bases at V and 2 bases at J, with 16 bases in the middle. Germline CDR1 LNHDA, CDR2 SQIVND (reference sequence). The CDR3 sequence is 16 residues long.

J is TRBJ1-2 and V is TRBV7-9, with 11 bases lining up with TRBD1. This CDR3 has 15 amino acids. V was clipped by 3 bases and J by 4 bases; unmatched bases: 4. Looked up from germline, CDR1 is SEHNR and CDR2 is FQNEAQ (reference sequence). CDR3 nucleotides: TGTGCCAGCAGCTTGACCGGGACAGGGGGCTATGGCTACACCTTC. Protein: CASSLTGTGGYGYTF.

This clone has a handful of counts. The J gene is TRBJ2-2, the V gene TRBV6-5; 11 bases are a match to TRBD2. The germline V gene encodes CDR1 MNHEY and CDR2 SVGAGI. Trimming cost V 6 bases and J 7 bases; bases outside gene matches: 7. The CDR3 is 15 amino acids. The CDR3 DNA reads as TGTGCCAGCAGCCTCTTAGCGGGGGGGGGCGGGGAGCTGTTTTTT. This gives the protein CASSLLAGGGGELFF.

The gene calls are TRBV7-9 and TRBJ1-3, with D possibly being TRBD1 (5 bases). CDR1 and CDR2 (germline): SEHNR, FQNEAQ (reference sequence). V lost 6 bases and J lost 0, with 9 bases in between. CDR3 length equals 14 residues. CDR3 bases: TGTGCCAGCAGGAGACAGAACTCTGGAAACACCATATATTTT. Translation gives CASRRQNSGNTIYF.